The next 10 T cell receptor beta chains were all read from a single sample in a study of yellow fever vaccine responses in identical twins (dated by TCRdb to the late 2010s). The library came from RT-PCR. The sequencing machine was an Illumina HiSeq 2500. TCRdb reprocessed the public reads (quality trimming at Q25 with fastp, clone calling with MiXCR) and kept in-frame beta chains. For every CDR3 protein sequence, its rows merge into one entry that carries the most common genes and DNA. Present in this sample are tens of thousands of distinct CDR3 sequences, roughly 80% of which were seen just once. The ten top clones hold 4.5% to 5.5% of the sample. Sample: T cells from blood (PBMCs), unsorted or a sorted subset (not recorded which), taken before or after yellow fever vaccination (not recorded which). The source of these receptors is a woman aged 18-35 years who received the yellow fever vaccine. Donor details come from another sample of the same person, matched by shared clones.

Comment on this clonotype: The junction differs from germline at one of its ends, possibly a read error. The chain carries TRBV18 and TRBJ2-5; D uncertain. This CDR3 contains 17 residues. The germline gives CDR1 KGHSH, CDR2 LQKENI. In DNA, the CDR3 is TGTGCCAGCTCACCCCGTACCGGCCCGAATTATCAAGGGACCCAGTACTTC. Its translation is CASSPRTGPNYQGTQYF.

The chain combines TRBV18 with TRBJ2-2, with no clear D. V lost 3 bases, J lost 11 bases, and 10 bases lay in between. The CDR3 totals 12 residues. From germline, CDR1 is KGHSH and CDR2 LQKENI. The CDR3 sequence is CASSPASRELFF. The CDR3 nucleotides are TGTGCCAGCTCACCCGCCTCCCGAGAGCTGTTTTTT.

The CDR3 nucleotides read TGTGCCAGCAGTCCCTCGGTTATCGACGGCGAGAGGAACACTGAAGCTTTCTTT. Protein sequence: CASSPSVIDGERNTEAFF. The chain has TRBV28 and TRBJ1-1; no firm D call. Per the germline V gene, CDR1 is MDHEN and CDR2 is SYDVKM. This CDR3 is built from 18 residues. V shed 5 bases and J shed 1 base, with 23 bases lying between them.

CDR3 coding DNA: TGTGCCACCAGTTACAGGGCTAGCGCAGATACGCAGTATTTT. Translating gives CATSYRASADTQYF. This chain joins TRBV24-1 and TRBJ2-3, with D perhaps TRBD1 or TRBD2 (6 bases each). The germline V gene has CDR1 KGHDR and CDR2 SFDVKD. The CDR3 runs to 14 residues. Between the trimmed V and J ends, which lost 6 bases and 4 bases, there was a span of 13 bases.

The chain carries TRBV9 and TRBJ2-1; TRBD2 agrees at 9 bases. V was pared by 4 bases and J by 7 bases, with 6 bases of the junction left unmatched. This CDR3 contains 14 residues. CDR1 is SGDLS and CDR2 is YYNGEE in the germline V gene. CDR3 loop: CASSFSGSTNEQFF. The CDR3 DNA is TGTGCCAGCAGCTTTAGCGGGAGCACGAATGAGCAGTTCTTC.

The DNA for the CDR3 is TGCAGCGTTGTCGTCAGGGTAGGTCAGCCCCAGCATTTT. Encoded protein: CSVVVRVGQPQHF. The rearrangement joins TRBV29-1 to TRBJ1-5, with D maybe TRBD1 (5 bases). Trimming took 4 bases from V and 6 from J, leaving 13 bases between them. From germline, CDR1 is SQVTM and CDR2 ANQGSEA. The CDR3 extends over 13 amino acids.

This rearrangement joins TRBV10-1 to TRBJ1-5; D is undetermined. Trimming removed 11 bases at V and 4 bases at J, with 12 bases between. The CDR3 length is 12 residues. In germline, CDR1 is WNHNN, CDR2 SYGVQD (reference sequence). The CDR3 nucleotides are TGCGCCGAGGTCTGTGGGAATCAGCCCCAGCATTTT. Translation gives CAEVCGNQPQHF.

This clonotype was counted between two and nine times. The chain joins TRBV12-3 or TRBV12-4 to TRBJ1-2; D gene ambiguous. The CDR3 runs to 11 residues. Trimming took 9 bases from V and 4 from J, leaving 9 bases between them. The CDR3 loop reads CASSRGYGYTF. Written as DNA, the CDR3 is TGTGCCAGTTCCCGGGGCTATGGCTACACCTTC.

V gene TRBV6-2 or TRBV6-3 combines with J gene TRBJ2-5; D not resolved. This CDR3 contains 15 residues. CDR1 is MNHEY and CDR2 is SVGEGT in the germline V gene. Trimming left V 2 bases short and J 1 base short, with 11 bases between. Here the CDR3 reads CASSYGRRLQETQYF. The CDR3 nucleotides are TGTGCCAGCAGTTACGGACGTCGTCTCCAAGAGACCCAGTACTTC.

V is TRBV4-1 and J is TRBJ2-7; 11 nucleotides match TRBD2. CDR3 length equals 14 residues. V trimming: 4 bases; J trimming: 3 bases; junction bases outside the gene matches: 2. CDR1 is MGHRA, CDR2 YSYEKL, per germline. The CDR3 DNA follows: TGCGCCAGCAGCCTAGGGACTAGCGGCTACGAGCAGTACTTC. Amino acids: CASSLGTSGYEQYF.